This entry lists 24 T cell receptor beta chains sequenced from one sample in a study of PD-1 blockade in classical Hodgkin lymphoma. TCRdb keeps only in-frame clones here, not all; method: immunoSEQ multiplex PCR. This table holds roughly 70,000 clones, about 70% found once. All patients relapsed after autologous stem cell transplantation, and brentuximab vedotin exposure varied. Sequencing was performed on peripheral blood mononuclear cells (PBMCs), taken before the second cycle of nivolumab. These TCRs come from a human donor with classical Hodgkin lymphoma.

The chain employs TRBV7-7 and TRBJ1-4; D is perhaps TRBD1 (6 bases). This CDR3 region has 15 residues. Germline V lookup: CDR1 SSHAT, CDR2 FNYEAQ (reference sequence). Trimming cost V 5 bases and J 7 bases, with 17 bases left between them. The CDR3 region has the DNA TGTGCCAGCAGCCTCACAGGGTGGAGAAGTGAAAAACTGTTTTTT. This encodes CASSLTGWRSEKLFF.

The CDR3 region is CASSFPVNTEAFF. CDR3 coding DNA: TGTGCCAGCAGCTTCCCGGTGAACACTGAAGCTTTCTTT. The V gene is TRBV7-3, the J gene TRBJ1-1; D uncertain. Germline-derived CDR1 and CDR2 are SGHTA and FQGTGA. This CDR3 region has 13 residues. Trimming cost V 3 bases and J 0 bases, with 5 bases left between them.

V gene TRBV5-1 combines with J gene TRBJ2-4; D might be TRBD2 (6 bases). Trimming removed 5 bases at V and 0 bases at J, with 15 bases between. Per the germline V gene, CDR1 is SGHRS and CDR2 is YFSETQ. The CDR3 extends over 16 amino acids. The DNA for the CDR3 is TGCGCCAGCAGTTTTGGTAGTAGCGGAGCCAAAAACATTCAGTACTTC. As protein: CASSFGSSGAKNIQYF.

This clone was seen only once. The chain couples TRBV9 to TRBJ2-7; D possibly corresponds to TRBD2 (6 bases). CDR1 SGDLS and CDR2 YYNGEE come from the germline V gene. The CDR3 contains 14 residues. The ends were cut back, 0 bases at V and 2 bases at J, with 9 bases in the middle. The CDR3 sequence is CASSVGGDPYEQYF. CDR3 nucleotide sequence: TGTGCCAGCAGCGTAGGGGGGGACCCCTACGAGCAGTACTTC.

The rearrangement uses TRBV9 and TRBJ1-4; D ambiguous. The CDR3 has 14 amino acids. The ends were cut back, 0 bases at V and 4 bases at J, with 7 bases in the middle. Germline lookup yields CDR1 SGDLS and CDR2 YYNGEE. CDR3 region: CASSVADYNEKLFF. In DNA form, the CDR3 reads TGTGCCAGCAGCGTAGCAGACTATAATGAAAAACTGTTTTTT.

This clone was detected a few times. The chain has TRBV6-6 and TRBJ1-2, with D unclear. The V end was cut by 2 bases, the J end by 8 bases, with 9 bases between. CDR1 and CDR2 from the germline V gene are MNHNY and SVGAGI (reference sequence). The CDR3 sequence is 12 residues long. CDR3 region: CASSYVGSGYTF. For the CDR3, the DNA is TGTGCCAGCAGTTACGTGGGGTCGGGCTACACCTTC.

V usage is TRBV7-9 and J usage is TRBJ2-7; 7 bases are a match to TRBD2. The germline V gene has CDR1 SEHNR and CDR2 FQNEAQ (reference sequence). With 5 bases clipped from V and 8 bases from J, the junction kept 15 bases outside the gene matches. The CDR3 is made up of 15 amino acids. The chain's CDR3 is CASSGGLDLRPKQYF. DNA for the CDR3: TGTGCCAGCAGCGGTGGACTAGACCTACGACCGAAGCAGTACTTC. The full variable domain, rest sourced from reference TRBV7-9 and TRBJ2-7, is DTGVSQNPRHKITKRGQNVTFRCDPISEHNRLYWYRQTLGQGPEFLTYFQNEAQLEKSRLLSDRFSAERPKGSFSTLEIQRTEQGDSAMYLCASSGGLDLRPKQYFGPGTRLTVT.

The chain links TRBV18 to TRBJ2-5, with D hard to call. Trimming removed 3 bases from V and 1 base from J, with 12 bases in between. The germline V gene encodes CDR1 KGHSH and CDR2 LQKENI. This CDR3 has 15 residues. The DNA for the CDR3 is TGTGCCAGCTCACCTACTTGGCTGGGCCAAGAGACCCAGTACTTC. The encoded protein is CASSPTWLGQETQYF. Looking up the rest from reference TRBV18 and TRBJ2-5 gives the full variable domain: NAGVMQNPRHLVRRRGQEARLRCSPMKGHSHVYWYRQLPEEGLKFMVYLQKENIIDESGMPKERFSAEFPKEGPSILRIQQVVRGDSAAYFCASSPTWLGQETQYFGPGTRLLVL.

The CDR3 is CASSPDSYGYTF. The CDR3 DNA reads as TGTGCCAGTAGTCCGGACAGTTATGGCTACACCTTC. The rearrangement joins TRBV19 to TRBJ1-2, with D perhaps matching TRBD1 (6 bases). V dropped 5 bases and J dropped 5 bases, with 9 bases sitting between them. The CDR3 loop spans 12 amino acids. Germline assignment: CDR1 LNHDA and CDR2 SQIVND (reference sequence).

The genes are TRBV6-1 and TRBJ1-1; perhaps TRBD1 as D (5 bases). The CDR3 is made up of 14 amino acids. Trimming stripped 7 bases from V and 4 bases from J, with 16 bases between. Germline loops: CDR1 MNHNS, CDR2 SASEGT. The DNA of the CDR3 is TGTGCCAGCATATGGGCGGAGGGGCTCACTGAAGCTTTCTTT. Protein product: CASIWAEGLTEAFF.

The chain uses TRBV6-5 and TRBJ2-7; no reliable D call. The CDR3 consists of 14 residues. From germline, CDR1 is MNHEY and CDR2 SVGAGI. V shed 3 bases and J shed 2 bases, with 11 bases lying between them. The CDR3 reads CASSYLGITYEQYF. The CDR3 DNA follows: TGTGCCAGCAGTTATTTGGGTATCACCTACGAGCAGTACTTC.

This clone was counted only a few times. V gene TRBV11-1 combines with J gene TRBJ2-6; D perhaps matches TRBD1 (5 bases). Trimming pared 2 bases from V and 3 bases from J, leaving 11 bases between. Germline V gene data show CDR1 as SGHAT and CDR2 as FQDESV (reference sequence). This CDR3 region has 16 residues. CDR3 sequence reads: CASSLRGASGANVLTF. As DNA, the CDR3 is TGTGCCAGCAGCTTAAGGGGTGCCAGTGGGGCCAACGTCCTGACTTTC. Based on the CDR3 plus reference TRBV11-1 and TRBJ2-6, the full variable domain is EAEVAQSPRYKITEKSQAVAFWCDPISGHATLYWYRQILGQGPELLVQFQDESVVDDSQLPKDRFSAERLKGVDSTLKIQPAELGDSAMYLCASSLRGASGANVLTFGAGSRLTVL.

This chain joins TRBV27 and TRBJ1-5; tentative D call: TRBD1 (6 bases). Germline-derived CDR1 and CDR2 are MNHEY and SMNVEV (reference sequence). Trimming stripped 6 bases from V and 6 bases from J, with 12 bases between. The CDR3 covers 13 residues. In DNA, the CDR3 is TGTGCCAGCAGCCGGGGGGCGAGTCAGCCCCAGCATTTT. Translating gives CASSRGASQPQHF.

This chain links TRBV6-1 with TRBJ1-6; no clear D gene. CDR3 length: 13 amino acids. V dropped 8 bases and J dropped 8 bases, with 13 bases sitting between them. Germline CDR1 is MNHNS and CDR2 is SASEGT. The CDR3 nucleotides are TGTGCCAGCGGCAACCGGGAGTATTCACCCCTCCACTTT. It codes for CASGNREYSPLHF.

The genes are TRBV5-5 and TRBJ1-1; no reliable D call. The germline V gene has CDR1 SGHKS and CDR2 YYEKEE (reference sequence). Trimming removed 4 bases from V and 0 bases from J, with 13 bases in between. The CDR3 sequence is 15 residues long. The CDR3 DNA reads as TGTGCCAGCAGCCTGGAGTCACACGTGAACACTGAAGCTTTCTTT. It codes for CASSLESHVNTEAFF. The whole variable domain, remainder taken from reference TRBV5-5 and TRBJ1-1, is DAGVTQSPTHLIKTRGQQVTLRCSPISGHKSVSWYQQVLGQGPQFIFQYYEKEERGRGNFPDRFSARQFPNYSSELNVNALLLGDSALYLCASSLESHVNTEAFFGQGTRLTVV.

This chain uses TRBV7-7 with TRBJ2-5, with a possible D match to TRBD2 (6 bases). V gave up 0 bases and J gave up 2 bases, with 7 bases separating them. The length of the CDR3 is 14 residues. CDR1 is SSHAT and CDR2 is FNYEAQ in the germline V gene (reference sequence). Here the CDR3 DNA reads TGTGCCAGCAGCTTAGCCCGGGGGCAAGAGACCCAGTACTTC. As protein: CASSLARGQETQYF.

This clone has only one observation. The chain recombines TRBV2 with TRBJ2-3; TRBD1 agrees at 8 bases. In germline, CDR1 is SNHLY, CDR2 FYNNEI. V dropped 5 bases and J dropped 0; count of bases not matched to a gene: 4. The CDR3 sequence is 15 residues long. The CDR3, as DNA: TGTGCCAGCAGTTGGGGACAGGCGAGCACAGATACGCAGTATTTT. Amino acids: CASSWGQASTDTQYF.

V gene TRBV5-1 combines with J gene TRBJ2-3; 13 positions match TRBD2. The V gene end was trimmed by 4 bases and the J gene end by 2 bases; junction bases not matched to a gene: 10. The CDR3 sequence is 18 residues long. CDR1 SGHRS and CDR2 YFSETQ come from the germline V gene. Here the CDR3 reads CASSPGLAGADYTDTQYF. CDR3 nucleotides: TGCGCCAGCAGCCCCGGACTAGCGGGGGCCGACTACACAGATACGCAGTATTTT.

The CDR3 loop reads CAISPDRTGRHEQYF. The CDR3 DNA is TGTGCCATCAGTCCTGACCGGACAGGGAGACACGAGCAGTACTTC. The chain has TRBV10-3 and TRBJ2-7, with TRBD1 identical over 8 bases. CDR3 length: 15 amino acids. V shed 5 bases and J 5 bases; nucleotides not matched to a gene: 11. CDR1 is ENHRY, CDR2 SYGVKD, per germline.

This chain uses TRBV27 with TRBJ2-2; D is unresolved. Trimming left V 3 bases short and J 1 base short, with 3 bases between. The CDR3 extends over 13 amino acids. CDR1 MNHEY and CDR2 SMNVEV come from the germline V gene (reference sequence). CDR3 in DNA: TGTGCCAGCAGTTTTATGAACACCGGGGAGCTGTTTTTT. Residues: CASSFMNTGELFF.

This clone was observed a few times. The genes are TRBV9 and TRBJ2-2; no reliable D call. V was pared by 7 bases and J by 0 bases, with 13 bases between. CDR3 size: 15 residues. CDR1 SGDLS and CDR2 YYNGEE come from the germline V gene. CDR3 in DNA: TGTGCCAGCGAAAGGAGCTCGACGAACACCGGGGAGCTGTTTTTT. This translates into CASERSSTNTGELFF.

The chain couples TRBV19 to TRBJ2-5, with D maybe TRBD2 (6 bases). CDR1 is LNHDA, CDR2 SQIVND, per germline (reference sequence). V was trimmed by 2 bases and J by 5 bases, leaving 18 bases between them. The CDR3 consists of 16 residues. CDR3 DNA: TGTGCCAGTAGTATACTGACGTCGGGGACTGGGGAGACCCAGTACTTC. Its protein is CASSILTSGTGETQYF.

The rearrangement links TRBV11-3 to TRBJ2-2, with D possibly matching TRBD1 (6 bases). The CDR3 is 15 residues long. Looked up from germline, CDR1 is SGHNT and CDR2 is YENEEA. Trimming pared 5 bases from V and 4 bases from J, leaving 14 bases between. The CDR3 coding sequence is TGTGCCAGCAGCCACCAACAGGGTGCCACCGGGGAGCTGTTTTTT. The encoded protein is CASSHQQGATGELFF.

The V gene is TRBV2, the J gene TRBJ1-2; D may be TRBD1 (6 bases). The V gene's germline CDR1 is SNHLY and CDR2 FYNNEI. The CDR3 runs to 15 residues. The V gene lost 8 bases and the J gene lost 8 bases, with 24 bases spanning the gap. The CDR3 DNA follows: TGTGCCAGCTTTAAACAGGGCCCGGGTCACGGGGGCTACACCTTC. It codes for CASFKQGPGHGGYTF.